A single sample gave rise to the 15 T cell receptor beta chains below, sequenced in a study of CD8 T cells in ankylosing spondylitis. TCRdb analysed the 5' RACE reads with MiXCR anew, one entry per CDR3 protein. The sample yields 35,000 to 40,000 distinct CDR3 sequences, 16% seen once. Sequenced sample: blood. Receptors originate from a male donor with ankylosing spondylitis or in good health (not recorded which).

This clonotype was counted between two and nine times. V is TRBV7-9 and J is TRBJ2-7, with 7 bases aligning to TRBD2. CDR1 SEHNR and CDR2 FQNEAQ come from the germline V gene (reference sequence). V lost 3 bases and J lost 3; bases outside the gene matches: 8. The CDR3 has 15 amino acids. Written as DNA, the CDR3 is TGTGCCAGCAGCTTGGGCCTAGCGGTAAACTACGAGCAGTACTTC. Translated, it gives CASSLGLAVNYEQYF.

The CDR3 loop is CASSPRYRVAEAFF. The DNA for the CDR3 is TGTGCCAGCAGCCCCCGGTACAGGGTCGCTGAAGCTTTCTTT. The J gene is TRBJ1-1, the V gene TRBV21-1; the table's D call of TRBD1 was not tested on the DNA. TRBV21-1 constitutes a pseudogene. The CDR3 consists of 14 residues.

The rearrangement joins TRBV7-9 to TRBJ2-3; 11 bases are a match to TRBD2. CDR1 and CDR2 from the germline V gene are SEHNR and FQNEAQ (reference sequence). V lost 6 bases and J lost 5; bases outside the gene matches: 4. CDR3 length equals 14 residues. Here the CDR3 DNA reads TGTGCCAGCAGAACGGGACTAGCGGTAGATACGCAGTATTTT. Protein: CASRTGLAVDTQYF.

The genes are TRBV15 and TRBJ1-4; D gene uncertain. V was shortened by 0 bases and J by 7 bases, with 12 bases between the two germline ends. There are 15 residues in the CDR3. Germline assignment: CDR1 LNHNV and CDR2 YYDKDF (reference sequence). The CDR3 here is CATSREDSSSEKLFF. CDR3 nucleotides: TGTGCCACCAGCAGAGAGGACTCTTCGAGTGAAAAACTGTTTTTT.

This clonotype was found a few times. The gene calls are TRBV6-1 and TRBJ1-1, with a tentative D call TRBD1 (5 bases). CDR1 and CDR2 from the germline V gene are MNHNS and SASEGT. This CDR3 has 14 residues. With 3 bases removed from V and 1 base from J, the gap between germline ends came to 9 bases. CDR3 loop: CASSEGVRNTEAFF. In nucleotides, the CDR3 is TGTGCCAGCAGTGAGGGGGTGAGGAACACTGAAGCTTTCTTT.

This clonotype occurred a few times. The chain recombines TRBV2 with TRBJ2-1; TRBD1 matches 8 bases. V lost 8 bases, J lost 2 bases, and 2 bases stayed unmatched. The CDR3 has 13 amino acids. Per the germline V gene, CDR1 is SNHLY and CDR2 is FYNNEI. This CDR3 is CASGTGAYNEQFF. The CDR3 DNA is TGTGCCAGCGGGACAGGAGCCTACAATGAGCAGTTCTTC.

This clonotype was seen a handful of times. The J gene is TRBJ2-3, the V gene TRBV4-3; TRBD1 might be the D (6 bases). This CDR3 is 16 amino acids long. The V gene's germline CDR1 is LGHNA and CDR2 YSLEER. V dropped 2 bases and J dropped 3 bases, with 15 bases sitting between them. The CDR3 sequence is CASSQRVNRETDTQYF. CDR3 bases: TGCGCCAGCAGCCAACGGGTTAACAGGGAGACAGATACGCAGTATTTT.

The rearrangement links TRBV5-1 to TRBJ2-1, with TRBD2 matching over 11 bases. The CDR3 is 19 amino acids. Trimming cost V 1 base and J 7 bases; bases outside gene matches: 16. Germline-derived CDR1 and CDR2 are SGHRS and YFSETQ. CDR3 DNA: TGCGCCAGCAGCTTGAAAGACAGAACTAGCGGGAGAAAGTTGAATGAGCAGTTCTTC. It codes for CASSLKDRTSGRKLNEQFF.

The chain carries TRBV6-6 and TRBJ2-2; 7 nucleotides agree with TRBD1. With 6 bases clipped from V and 1 base from J, the junction kept 8 bases outside the gene matches. The CDR3 loop spans 16 amino acids. CDR1 and CDR2 (germline): MNHNY, SVGAGI (reference sequence). CDR3 loop: CASRPIQGLNTGELFF. For the CDR3, the DNA is TGTGCCAGCAGACCGATACAGGGGTTGAACACCGGGGAGCTGTTTTTT.

This clonotype was recorded at least ten times. The CDR3 here is CASSSSDVTDTQYF. CDR3 DNA: TGCGCCAGCAGCTCGTCGGATGTCACAGATACGCAGTATTTT. The chain carries TRBV5-1 and TRBJ2-3; no clear D. Germline assignment: CDR1 SGHRS and CDR2 YFSETQ. This CDR3 comprises 14 residues. The V gene lost 3 bases and the J gene lost 2 bases, with 10 bases spanning the gap.

The genes are TRBV25-1 and TRBJ1-5; 9 nucleotides agree with TRBD1. Germline CDR1 MGHDK, CDR2 SYGVNS. This CDR3 has 15 amino acids. Germline trimming cut 2 bases from V and 7 bases from J; bases unmatched to any gene: 6. CDR3 sequence (DNA): TGTGCCAGCAGTGAAGGAACAGGGGGCGGCCAGCCCCAGCATTTT. It codes for CASSEGTGGGQPQHF. Filled out from reference TRBV25-1 and TRBJ1-5, the complete variable domain reads EADIYQTPRYLVIGTGKKITLECSQTMGHDKMYWYQQDPGMELHLIHYSYGVNSTEKGDLSSESTVSRIRTEHFPLTLESARPSHTSQYLCASSEGTGGGQPQHFGDGTRLSIL.

This clonotype was seen only a few times. The CDR3 protein is CSAPLAGGKETQYF. In DNA form, the CDR3 reads TGCAGTGCTCCCTTAGCGGGGGGGAAGGAGACCCAGTACTTC. This chain uses TRBV20-1 with TRBJ2-5; 11 bases are a match to TRBD2. There are 14 residues in the CDR3. Trimming cost V 5 bases and J 5 bases; bases outside gene matches: 7. CDR1 is DFQATT and CDR2 is SNEGSKA in the germline V gene (reference sequence).

This clonotype was seen a few times. This rearrangement joins TRBV6-5 to TRBJ2-1; maybe TRBD2 (5 bases). The V end was cut by 0 bases, the J end by 7 bases, with 10 bases between. Germline assignment: CDR1 MNHEY and CDR2 SVGAGI. The CDR3 is 14 residues long. The CDR3 protein is CASSYSNSANEQFF. In DNA, the CDR3 is TGTGCCAGCAGTTACTCGAATAGCGCTAATGAGCAGTTCTTC.

J is TRBJ1-4 and V is TRBV4-3, with 8 positions matching TRBD1. Germline CDR1 reads LGHNA; CDR2 reads YSLEER. The CDR3 loop spans 17 amino acids. The trim removed 0 bases at V and 5 bases at J, leaving 8 bases unmatched. CDR3 in amino acids: CASSQENSGTGNEKLFF. Here the CDR3 DNA reads TGCGCCAGCAGCCAAGAAAATTCAGGGACAGGAAATGAAAAACTGTTTTTT.

This clonotype came up a few times. The J gene is TRBJ2-2, the V gene TRBV11-1; TRBD1 might be the D (6 bases). Per the germline V gene, CDR1 is SGHAT and CDR2 is FQDESV (reference sequence). The ends were cut back, 0 bases at V and 6 bases at J, with 11 bases in the middle. This CDR3 contains 15 residues. CDR3 sequence reads: CASSLATGTAGELFF. The DNA of the CDR3 is TGTGCCAGCAGCTTAGCCACAGGGACGGCCGGGGAGCTGTTTTTT.